The clone carrying this T cell receptor beta chain showed up just once. Its antigen remains unknown. Repertoires were generated with immunoSEQ multiplex PCR, while TCRdb's copy carries only in-frame clones and drops some. This sample yields about 16,000 clones, of which roughly 82% are seen a single time; less than 40% belongs to the top ten. Unmatched junction bases numbered 5, after V lost 2 bases and J lost 0 bases. This CDR3 comprises 16 residues. Germline V gene lookup returns CDR1 SGHTA and CDR2 FQGTGA. The sample comes from a study of T cells in localized non-small cell lung cancer. Study-wide results and limits: There were a median roughly 54 of the top 100 tumor clones appearing in adjacent lung. An association was observed between higher blood T cell density and longer overall survival. The highest T cell clonality was in uninvolved adjacent lung, above tumor. As only one tumor region underwent sequencing, heterogeneity remains possible.

Sequenced material: peripheral blood, taken before any cancer treatment. The V call is TRBV7-3, the J call TRBJ2-3; 7 bases fit TRBD2. The receptor was derived from a male donor at least 60 years old with stage I lung adenocarcinoma. In nucleotides, the CDR3 is TGTGCCAGCAGCTTAGGTGGTAGCGGGAGCACAGATACGCAGTATTTT. It is translated as CASSLGGSGSTDTQYF.